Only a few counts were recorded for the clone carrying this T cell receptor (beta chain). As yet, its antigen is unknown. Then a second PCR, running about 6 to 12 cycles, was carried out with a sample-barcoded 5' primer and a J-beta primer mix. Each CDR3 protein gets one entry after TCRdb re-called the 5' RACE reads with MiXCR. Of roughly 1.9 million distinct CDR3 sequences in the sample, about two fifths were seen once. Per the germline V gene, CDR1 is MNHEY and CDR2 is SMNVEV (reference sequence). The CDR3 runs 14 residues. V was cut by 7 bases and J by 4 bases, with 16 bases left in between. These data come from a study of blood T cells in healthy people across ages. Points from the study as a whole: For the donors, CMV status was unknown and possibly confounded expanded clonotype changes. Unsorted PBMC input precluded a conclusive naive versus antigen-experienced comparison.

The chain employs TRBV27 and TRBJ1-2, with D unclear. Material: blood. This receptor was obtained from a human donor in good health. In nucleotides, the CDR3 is TGTGCCAGCACCCCCGGGAATAGTGTCTATGGCTACACCTTC. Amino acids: CASTPGNSVYGYTF.